This is a list of T cell receptor beta chains from one sample in a study of blood T cell repertoires in COVID-19. Profiling relied on immunoSEQ multiplex PCR, and the TCRdb table lists in-frame clones only, not all of them. The sample holds fewer than 150,000 clones; roughly 79% are singletons and the top ten take roughly 20%. What was sequenced was peripheral blood. The origin of the receptors is an elderly man with acute or convalescent COVID-19. Each CDR3 is given with its conserved first and last residue. A D gene is named only where the DNA matches it firmly. The size of a clone is reported for some rows only, either as once, few or many, or as a class for expanded clones.

TGCGCCAGCAGCTTGGGTCCAGGGGTAAATGAAAAACTGTTTTTT,CASSLGPGVNEKLFF,-,TRBV5-1,TRBJ1-4,-
TGTGCCAGCAGTTTGGCCCAGGGACAGGGCAGTCAGCCCCAGCATTTT,CASSLAQGQGSQPQHF,-,TRBV28,TRBJ1-5,TRBD1
TGTGCCAGCAGCTTCGAACTAGCGGGGTGGAATGAGCAGTTCTTC,CASSFELAGWNEQFF,-,TRBV2,TRBJ2-1,TRBD2
TGTGCCAGCAGCTCCACAGGGCGGGTGGATACGCAGTATTTT,CASSSTGRVDTQYF,-,TRBV11-3,TRBJ2-3,-
TGTGCCAGCAGCAAGGGACAGAAGAACACTGAAGCTTTCTTT,CASSKGQKNTEAFF,few,TRBV5-8,TRBJ1-1,TRBD1
TGTGCCAGCAGTTACAGCCCGAAGGAGGATACGCAGTATTTT,CASSYSPKEDTQYF,-,TRBV6-5,TRBJ2-3,-
TGTGCCAGCAGTCCGGACAGGCTGAGGGAATCACCCCTCCACTTT,CASSPDRLRESPLHF,-,TRBV27,TRBJ1-6,TRBD1
TGTGCCAGCAGCTCAAGGGCAGGGGACCAAAGGAACACTGAAGCTTTCTTT,CASSSRAGDQRNTEAFF,-,TRBV3-1/TRBV3-2,TRBJ1-1,-
TGTGCCACCAGTGATTTGCAGGATGGCTACACCTTC,CATSDLQDGYTF,few,TRBV24-1,TRBJ1-2,-
TGTGCCAGCAGTCCGCAACCAGGGGGGACTGAAGCTTTCTTT,CASSPQPGGTEAFF,-,TRBV28,TRBJ1-1,TRBD1
TGTGCCAGCAGCCCCAGAACAAATACGCAGTATTTT,CASSPRTNTQYF,-,TRBV3-1/TRBV3-2,TRBJ2-3,-
TGTGCCAGCAGCCAAAGTCGGGTCCCTAATTCACCCCTCCACTTT,CASSQSRVPNSPLHF,-,TRBV3-1/TRBV3-2,TRBJ1-6,-
TGTGCCAGTAGTATACAGGGACAAGGCAATCAGCCCCAGCATTTT,CASSIQGQGNQPQHF,-,TRBV19,TRBJ1-5,-
TGTGCCAGCAGCCAAGCAGGAGCGGGGGTTAGAGAGACCCAGTACTTC,CASSQAGAGVRETQYF,-,TRBV14,TRBJ2-5,TRBD2
TGTGCCAGCTCACCGGGAAGACTCGCGGGGGGGCCAGATACGCAGTATTTT,CASSPGRLAGGPDTQYF,-,TRBV18,TRBJ2-3,TRBD2
TGCAGCGTCCCCCGGGACTCACTTTACAATGAGCAGTTCTTC,CSVPRDSLYNEQFF,-,TRBV29-1,TRBJ2-1,-
TGTGCCAGCAGTGATTGGTACAGAAACACCGGGGAGCTGTTTTTT,CASSDWYRNTGELFF,-,TRBV2,TRBJ2-2,-
TGTGCCAGCAGTGTCGGGACACCCTTTATGCGCAATCAGCCCCAGCATTTT,CASSVGTPFMRNQPQHF,-,TRBV6-1,TRBJ1-5,-
TGTGCCAGCTCACTCCAGACAGGAGTCTCCTACGAGCAGTACTTC,CASSLQTGVSYEQYF,once,TRBV18,TRBJ2-7,-
TGTGCCAGCTCACCACCCGTTCCGCGCTCTGGAAACACCATATATTTT,CASSPPVPRSGNTIYF,-,TRBV18,TRBJ1-3,-
TGTGCCATCAGGCCTAGCGGGGGCACACCTTCAACCTACAATGAGCAGTTCTTC,CAIRPSGGTPSTYNEQFF,-,TRBV10-3,TRBJ2-1,TRBD2
TGTGCCAGCAGCTTGTGGGGAGGGTCCTATGGCTACACCTTC,CASSLWGGSYGYTF,-,TRBV5-6,TRBJ1-2,-
TGTGCCAGCAGTGCGGACAGGGGGGGCTCCGGGGCCAACGTCCTGACTTTC,CASSADRGGSGANVLTF,-,TRBV6-1,TRBJ2-6,TRBD1
TGTGCCAGCAGCTCTAGGGTAGGGGGCAATGAGCAGTTCTTC,CASSSRVGGNEQFF,medium-sized,TRBV9,TRBJ2-1,-
TGCGCCAGCACTGAGGGGGACAGGTTCCCTTTGGAGACCCAGTACTTC,CASTEGDRFPLETQYF,-,TRBV5-1,TRBJ2-5,TRBD1
TGTGCCAGCAGCCCAGGTAATACCTACGAGCAGTACTTC,CASSPGNTYEQYF,-,TRBV12-3/TRBV12-4,TRBJ2-7,-
TGTGCCAGCAGTTACTCGAAAGGGACTGGCTATGGCTACACCTTC,CASSYSKGTGYGYTF,-,TRBV6-2/TRBV6-3,TRBJ1-2,-
TGTGCCAGCAGCTTTTCGGGACAGGCCTACGAGCAGTACTTC,CASSFSGQAYEQYF,-,TRBV11-1,TRBJ2-7,TRBD1
TGTGCCAGCAGCCCGAGGGCGGGGGCGGGCACTGAAGCTTTCTTT,CASSPRAGAGTEAFF,-,TRBV7-2,TRBJ1-1,-
TGTGCCAGCACAGCTTATCAGGACTCTAACTATGGCTACACCTTC,CASTAYQDSNYGYTF,-,TRBV7-2,TRBJ1-2,-
TGTGCCAGCAGTTTCCGTAACTATGGCTACACCTTC,CASSFRNYGYTF,-,TRBV28,TRBJ1-2,-
TGTGCCAGCAGCTTCGGCGGTACTAAAGCCTACGAGCAGTACTTC,CASSFGGTKAYEQYF,-,TRBV5-8,TRBJ2-7,-
TGTGCCAGCAGTTACGACAGGGGGGACGGGAACACTGAAGCTTTCTTT,CASSYDRGDGNTEAFF,-,TRBV6-5,TRBJ1-1,TRBD1
TGTGCCAGCAGCCAAGGTGTCTTGGCCTTACCCCTCCACTTT,CASSQGVLALPLHF,-,TRBV4-2,TRBJ1-6,-
TGTGCCACCTCTCGAGGGAATCAGAATTCACCCCTCCACTTT,CATSRGNQNSPLHF,-,TRBV15,TRBJ1-6,-
TGCAGTGCTAGTGGAGTGACAGAAAGATACGAGCAGTACTTC,CSASGVTERYEQYF,-,TRBV20-1,TRBJ2-7,-